This passage covers 23 T cell receptor beta chains from one sample sequenced in a study of persistence of HIV-infected CD4 T cells. Overlapping HIV-1 Gag 15-mer peptides at about 1 ug per peptide per mL were used. Sorting of responding CD4+ T cells relied on upregulated CD40 ligand together with CD69. This was the immunoSEQ version 4 assay in survey mode. Sequencing was performed with immunoSEQ multiplex PCR; in TCRdb, only in-frame clones are kept and a portion is missing. The sample has nearly 20,000 clones, over 55% seen once. What these receptors recognize is not known. The source material was CD4+ T cells sorted from PBMCs after roughly 18-hour stimulation, sampled from a patient who received antiretroviral therapy. Receptors originate from an adult woman with HIV who was CMV-seropositive.

This sequence joins TRBV5-1 and TRBJ1-1, with D hard to call. Trimming stripped 0 bases from V and 5 bases from J, with 8 bases between. The CDR3 is made up of 13 amino acids. The germline V gene encodes CDR1 SGHRS and CDR2 YFSETQ. The CDR3 sequence is CASSLAPDTEAFF. For the CDR3, the DNA is TGCGCCAGCAGCTTGGCGCCTGATACTGAAGCTTTCTTT.

The chain employs TRBV6-5 and TRBJ2-5; no clear D gene. The CDR3 totals 14 residues. The V end lost 5 bases, the J end lost 3 bases, and 13 bases lay between the germline ends. CDR1 and CDR2 from the germline V gene are MNHEY and SVGAGI. The CDR3 region has the DNA TGTGCCAGCAGTATGGTCCTTTTGGAAGAGACCCAGTACTTC. Translation: CASSMVLLEETQYF.

This clone was counted between two and nine times. The CDR3 loop is CASSSGRQGINTEAFF. DNA of the CDR3: TGTGCCAGTAGTTCAGGAAGACAGGGGATTAACACTGAAGCTTTCTTT. This chain uses TRBV19 with TRBJ1-1, with TRBD1 matching over 8 bases. Losses at the gene ends were 5 bases for V and 2 bases for J; bases not matched to a gene: 10. This CDR3 is 16 amino acids long. Germline CDR1 and CDR2: LNHDA and SQIVND (reference sequence).

The V gene is TRBV5-1, the J gene TRBJ1-3; 8 nucleotides line up with TRBD1. This CDR3 has 14 residues. After removal of 3 bases from V and 4 bases from J, the junction contained 3 bases not matched to a gene. Germline lookup yields CDR1 SGHRS and CDR2 YFSETQ. This chain's CDR3 is CASSSTGAGNTIYF. The CDR3 bases are TGCGCCAGCAGCTCGACAGGGGCAGGAAACACCATATATTTT.

The chain couples TRBV6-5 to TRBJ1-6; D not certain. Germline V gene data show CDR1 as MNHEY and CDR2 as SVGAGI. Trimming shortened V by 7 bases and J by 7 bases, and 17 bases separated the two germline ends. The CDR3 is made up of 15 amino acids. The CDR3 spells CASTPRQVRNSPLHF. DNA of the CDR3: TGTGCCAGCACCCCCCGGCAGGTTCGCAATTCACCCCTCCACTTT.

Regarding this clone: The junction differs from germline at one of its ends, possibly a read error. V gene TRBV19 combines with J gene TRBJ1-2; D unclear. From germline, CDR1 is LNHDA and CDR2 SQIVND (reference sequence). The CDR3 is made up of 12 amino acids. The CDR3 DNA reads TGTGCCAGTAGTATGAGAGATAGACAAGGGCACTTC. As protein: CASSMRDRQGHF.

This chain uses TRBV7-9 with TRBJ1-1; 7 positions match TRBD1. The V and J ends lost 4 bases and 5 bases, in that order; junction bases with no gene match: 4. The CDR3 loop spans 13 amino acids. Germline values: CDR1 SEHNR, CDR2 FQNEAQ (reference sequence). The CDR3 is CASSSTGKTEAFF. The CDR3 DNA is TGTGCCAGCAGCTCGACAGGGAAGACTGAAGCTTTCTTT.

The V gene is TRBV7-9, the J gene TRBJ2-3; 8 nucleotides match TRBD1. The CDR3 has 14 amino acids. After removal of 4 bases from V and 1 base from J, the junction contained 1 base not matched to a gene. Germline V gene sequence: CDR1 SEHNR, CDR2 FQNEAQ (reference sequence). CDR3 coding DNA: TGTGCCAGCAGCTCGGGACAGGGCACAGATACGCAGTATTTT. Its protein product is CASSSGQGTDTQYF.

V usage is TRBV5-1 and J usage is TRBJ2-3, with D unresolved. CDR1 and CDR2 from the germline V gene are SGHRS and YFSETQ. Trimming took off 4 bases at V and 3 bases at J, with 18 bases between the two ends. This CDR3 is 16 amino acids long. The DNA for the CDR3 is TGCGCCAGCAGCATTAATGGGCAAGGAGAAACAGATACGCAGTATTTT. Translated, it gives CASSINGQGETDTQYF.

The chain employs TRBV6-2 or TRBV6-3 and TRBJ1-5; the D is unclear. The germline V gene encodes CDR1 MNHEY and CDR2 SVGEGT. CDR3 size: 18 residues. Trimming pared 5 bases from V and 2 bases from J, leaving 22 bases between. Here the CDR3 reads CASSNGKTPSVGNQPQHF. CDR3 nucleotides: TGTGCCAGCAGTAACGGTAAAACCCCTTCAGTGGGCAATCAGCCCCAGCATTTT.

The chain carries TRBV5-1 and TRBJ2-5; tentatively, D is TRBD2 (5 bases). V lost 6 bases and J lost 5, with 17 bases in between. The germline CDR1 and CDR2 sequences are SGHRS and YFSETQ. This CDR3 is 14 amino acids long. CDR3: CASTQREWWETQYF. The CDR3 DNA reads as TGCGCCAGCACCCAGAGGGAGTGGTGGGAGACCCAGTACTTC.

By share, this clone ranks as medium-sized (0.01 to 0.1%). For the CDR3, the DNA is TGTGCCAGTAGTTGGAGCGGGGGTTCCCACGAGCAGTACGTC. This gives the protein CASSWSGGSHEQYV. This chain links TRBV6-5 with TRBJ2-7; 8 bases align to TRBD2. The CDR3 covers 14 residues. Per the germline V gene, CDR1 is MNHEY and CDR2 is SVGAGI.

The V call is TRBV15, the J call TRBJ1-5; a possible D gene is TRBD1 (5 bases). In germline, CDR1 is LNHNV, CDR2 YYDKDF (reference sequence). Trimming took 0 bases from V and 1 from J, leaving 10 bases between them. This CDR3 has 16 amino acids. The CDR3 region is CATSRDLRASNQPQHF. In DNA form, the CDR3 reads TGTGCCACCAGCAGAGACCTCAGGGCGAGCAATCAGCCCCAGCATTTT. Filled out from reference TRBV15 and TRBJ1-5, the complete variable domain reads DAMVIQNPRYQVTQFGKPVTLSCSQTLNHNVMYWYQQKSSQAPKLLFHYYDKDFNNEADTPDNFQSRRPNTSFCFLDIRSPGLGDTAMYLCATSRDLRASNQPQHFGDGTRLSIL.

In DNA form, the CDR3 reads TGTGCCAGCAGCCGACAGGGGGCATTTACCGGGGAGCTGTTTTTT. Translated, it gives CASSRQGAFTGELFF. The V call is TRBV2, the J call TRBJ2-2, with 10 bases that match TRBD1. The CDR3 runs to 15 residues. Germline V gene lookup returns CDR1 SNHLY and CDR2 FYNNEI. V shed 6 bases and J 5 bases; nucleotides not matched to a gene: 6.

The V and J genes are TRBV6-5 and TRBJ2-1; D may be TRBD2 (8 bases). Trimming removed 6 bases from V and 3 bases from J, with 15 bases in between. The CDR3 has 15 amino acids. Germline assignment: CDR1 MNHEY and CDR2 SVGAGI. CDR3: CASRRGRGDYNEQFF. Written as DNA, the CDR3 is TGTGCCAGCAGGAGGGGGCGGGGGGACTACAATGAGCAGTTCTTC.

This clone occurred a few times. V gene TRBV12-3 or TRBV12-4 combines with J gene TRBJ1-6; 10 bases align to TRBD1. V gave up 8 bases and J gave up 6 bases; unmatched junction bases: 1. The CDR3 consists of 13 residues. In DNA form, the CDR3 reads TGTGCCAGCTGGACAGGGGGTAATTCACCCCTCCACTTT. Translation: CASWTGGNSPLHF.

The V call is TRBV6-5, the J call TRBJ2-7, with TRBD2 matching over 14 bases. Trimming cost V 6 bases and J 6 bases; bases outside gene matches: 1. The germline gives CDR1 MNHEY, CDR2 SVGAGI. The CDR3 sequence is 13 residues long. The CDR3, as DNA: TGTGCCAGCAGCGGACTAGCGGGGGGCGAGCAGTACTTC. It yields the protein CASSGLAGGEQYF.

This chain joins TRBV24-1 and TRBJ2-3; weak D call: TRBD2 (6 bases). Germline loops: CDR1 KGHDR, CDR2 SFDVKD. Trimming cost V 5 bases and J 4 bases, with 12 bases left between them. There are 14 residues in the CDR3. CDR3: CATSGGGGADTQYF. CDR3 nucleotides: TGTGCCACCAGTGGTGGGGGAGGCGCAGATACGCAGTATTTT.

The chain employs TRBV7-9 and TRBJ2-7; no firm D call. The CDR3 is 11 residues long. V was clipped by 5 bases and J by 4 bases, with 6 bases between them. Germline assignment: CDR1 SEHNR and CDR2 FQNEAQ (reference sequence). CDR3 residues: CASSPEYEQYF. The CDR3 nucleotides are TGTGCCAGCAGCCCGGAATACGAGCAGTACTTC. The full variable domain, completed using reference TRBV7-9 and TRBJ2-7, is DTGVSQNPRHKITKRGQNVTFRCDPISEHNRLYWYRQTLGQGPEFLTYFQNEAQLEKSRLLSDRFSAERPKGSFSTLEIQRTEQGDSAMYLCASSPEYEQYFGPGTRLTVT.

The gene calls are TRBV6-5 and TRBJ2-3, with a tentative D call TRBD1 (5 bases). The CDR3 covers 13 residues. The V gene's germline CDR1 is MNHEY and CDR2 SVGAGI. Trimming took 8 bases from V and 2 from J, leaving 11 bases between them. Here the CDR3 DNA reads TGTGCCAGCGCAACAGGAGTCACAGATACGCAGTATTTT. Its translation: CASATGVTDTQYF.

The chain uses TRBV14 and TRBJ1-1; D not resolved. This CDR3 spans 13 amino acids. The germline gives CDR1 SGHDN, CDR2 FVKESK. Trimming left V 4 bases short and J 0 bases short, with 6 bases between. CDR3 loop: CASSRYLNTEAFF. DNA for the CDR3: TGTGCCAGCAGCCGATACTTGAACACTGAAGCTTTCTTT.

This chain links TRBV6-1 with TRBJ1-4; D gene unclear. Germline assignment: CDR1 MNHNS and CDR2 SASEGT. This CDR3 has 16 amino acids. The V end was cut by 0 bases, the J end by 0 bases, with 8 bases between. CDR3 sequence reads: CASSEASLATNEKLFF. Here the CDR3 DNA reads TGTGCCAGCAGTGAAGCGTCACTTGCAACTAATGAAAAACTGTTTTTT.

The chain uses TRBV4-1 and TRBJ1-1; D not certain. Trimming removed 0 bases from V and 3 bases from J, with 20 bases in between. This CDR3 contains 18 residues. The V gene's germline CDR1 is MGHRA and CDR2 YSYEKL. In DNA form, the CDR3 reads TGCGCCAGCAGCCAAGAACCCTTAAGGAAGGATGGGGACACTGAAGCTTTCTTT. This sequence encodes CASSQEPLRKDGDTEAFF.